A few counts support the clone carrying this TCR beta chain. Its antigen remains unidentified. There are 16 residues in the CDR3. With template switching, a universal primer site was added, and the cDNA carried unique molecular identifiers. TCRdb called the 5' RACE reads again in MiXCR, with one record for every CDR3 protein. The sample has 1.5 million to 2 million distinct CDR3 sequences, less than 40% seen once. The sample is drawn from a study of identical twins. Findings and limits, study-wide: Researchers caution that invariant MAIT and iNKT cells could partly confound zero-insertion analyses. Low generation probability was overrepresented in out-of-frame alpha sequences shared by twins.

This receptor was identified in a newborn girl in good health. Sequences were obtained from cord blood. V and J are TRBV12-3 or TRBV12-4 and TRBJ2-7; no firm D call. Matching the DNA end better, TRBJ2-5 makes the J call doubtful. CDR3 in DNA: TGTGCCAGCAGTTTGGGTCTAACCCCTTACGGGGAGACCCAGTACTTC. Its protein is CASSLGLTPYGETQYF.